One and the same sample provided the 16 T cell receptor beta chains below, sequenced in a study of blood T cell repertoires in COVID-19. Using immunoSEQ multiplex PCR, the repertoire was profiled, and TCRdb retains in-frame clones only, with some absent. The data contain hundreds of thousands of clones, about 80% of them seen just once; the ten biggest clones take up approximately 9%. Sample: peripheral blood. These receptors came from a woman between 50 and 59 years old who had recovered from COVID-19.

The rearrangement links TRBV5-4 to TRBJ1-1; D may be TRBD1 (6 bases). This CDR3 has 14 amino acids. The germline CDR1 and CDR2 sequences are SGHNT and YYREEE (reference sequence). Deletions cut 2 bases from V and 1 base from J, with 9 bases between. The CDR3 loop is CASSLARGNTEAFF. The CDR3 DNA reads as TGTGCCAGCAGCTTAGCCAGGGGGAACACTGAAGCTTTCTTT.

This clone has just one count. The chain couples TRBV18 to TRBJ1-1, with a possible D match to TRBD1 (6 bases). Deletions cut 1 base from V and 3 bases from J, with 15 bases between. Germline CDR1 reads KGHSH; CDR2 reads LQKENI. This CDR3 has 16 residues. CDR3 coding DNA: TGTGCCAGCTCACCACTGACAGGAGCTCGGTACACTGAAGCTTTCTTT. Translated, it gives CASSPLTGARYTEAFF.

The CDR3 nucleotides read TGTGCCAGCTCCCCCGGGACTAGCGTATACGAGCAGTACTTC. Its translation: CASSPGTSVYEQYF. The chain recombines TRBV18 with TRBJ2-7, with 10 bases aligning to TRBD2. This CDR3 has 14 amino acids. Trimming removed 6 bases from V and 4 bases from J; junction bases left unmatched: 6. The germline V gene encodes CDR1 KGHSH and CDR2 LQKENI.

The chain couples TRBV28 to TRBJ2-1; TRBD2 is a possible D gene (6 bases). Per the germline V gene, CDR1 is MDHEN and CDR2 is SYDVKM. The CDR3 loop spans 16 amino acids. V lost 4 bases and J 5 bases, leaving 18 bases between the germline ends. The CDR3 region is CASSSLASPVHNEQFF. The CDR3 region has the DNA TGTGCCAGCAGTTCCCTAGCGAGCCCCGTCCACAATGAGCAGTTCTTC.

V gene TRBV7-9 combines with J gene TRBJ1-4; TRBD1 matches 8 bases. Germline trimming cut 5 bases from V and 7 bases from J; bases unmatched to any gene: 6. Germline V gene sequence: CDR1 SEHNR, CDR2 FQNEAQ (reference sequence). This CDR3 spans 14 amino acids. The CDR3 spells CASSTRDRLEKLFF. DNA of the CDR3: TGTGCCAGCAGCACTCGGGACAGGCTTGAAAAACTGTTTTTT.

The gene calls are TRBV9 and TRBJ1-2; D is perhaps TRBD1 (5 bases). Germline V lookup: CDR1 SGDLS, CDR2 YYNGEE. Trimming took off 2 bases at V and 6 bases at J, with 17 bases between the two ends. CDR3 length: 15 amino acids. Written as DNA, the CDR3 is TGTGCCAGCAGCGTGTCAGGGAACCCAACGGATGGCTACACCTTC. It yields the protein CASSVSGNPTDGYTF.

This chain links TRBV4-2 with TRBJ2-7; 9 bases match TRBD2. The V gene's germline CDR1 is LGHNA and CDR2 YNFKEQ. After removal of 0 bases from V and 3 bases from J, the junction contained 6 bases not matched to a gene. This CDR3 is built from 16 residues. DNA of the CDR3: TGTGCCAGCAGCCAAGATCGGAGCGGGAGGAACTACGAGCAGTACTTC. This codes for CASSQDRSGRNYEQYF.

The chain employs TRBV10-3 and TRBJ1-3; the match to TRBD1 covers 10 bases. The CDR3 runs to 18 residues. The V gene end was trimmed by 4 bases and the J gene end by 0 bases; junction bases not matched to a gene: 9. CDR1 is ENHRY, CDR2 SYGVKD, per germline. As DNA, the CDR3 is TGTGCCATCAGTGCATCCGGGACAGGGGCTCTCTCTGGAAACACCATATATTTT. The encoded protein is CAISASGTGALSGNTIYF.

V usage is TRBV18 and J usage is TRBJ2-2; 10 bases line up with TRBD1. CDR1 is KGHSH and CDR2 is LQKENI in the germline V gene. The CDR3 sequence is 16 residues long. V lost 6 bases to trimming and J lost 4 bases; unmatched junction nucleotides: 8. The CDR3 here is CASSTLRDRGTGELFF. CDR3 sequence (DNA): TGTGCCAGCTCTACCCTCCGGGACAGGGGCACCGGGGAGCTGTTTTTT. The variable domain in full, completed from reference TRBV18 and TRBJ2-2, reads NAGVMQNPRHLVRRRGQEARLRCSPMKGHSHVYWYRQLPEEGLKFMVYLQKENIIDESGMPKERFSAEFPKEGPSILRIQQVVRGDSAAYFCASSTLRDRGTGELFFGEGSRLTVL.

The V gene is TRBV2, the J gene TRBJ1-6; perhaps TRBD1 as D (5 bases). Trimming pared 5 bases from V and 2 bases from J, leaving 10 bases between. CDR3 size: 15 residues. Germline V CDR1 and CDR2: SNHLY, FYNNEI. CDR3 coding DNA: TGTGCCAGCAGTCTTGGCAGGGCCTATAATTCACCCCTCCACTTT. Translated: CASSLGRAYNSPLHF.

The V call is TRBV5-5, the J call TRBJ1-6; D is undetermined. The V gene's germline CDR1 is SGHKS and CDR2 YYEKEE (reference sequence). Trimming took off 4 bases at V and 8 bases at J, with 19 bases between the two ends. The CDR3 loop spans 16 amino acids. CDR3 residues: CASSTVVPQIDSPLHF. The CDR3 region has the DNA TGTGCCAGCAGCACAGTCGTCCCGCAGATAGATTCACCCCTCCACTTT.

The rearrangement uses TRBV6-2 or TRBV6-3 and TRBJ1-2; D ambiguous. Germline values: CDR1 MNHEY, CDR2 SVGEGT. With 6 bases removed from V and 8 bases from J, the gap between germline ends came to 16 bases. The CDR3 has 13 residues. The CDR3 sequence is CASSVGYQFGYTF. As DNA, the CDR3 is TGTGCCAGCAGCGTCGGGTATCAGTTCGGCTACACCTTC.

The chain combines TRBV7-2 with TRBJ2-1; 9 bases agree with TRBD2. CDR1 and CDR2 from the germline V gene are SGHTA and FQGNSA. The CDR3 spans 15 residues. Trimming removed 0 bases from V and 7 bases from J; junction bases left unmatched: 4. In DNA, the CDR3 is TGTGCCAGCAGCTTAGCGAGCGGGGGGATGAATGAGCAGTTCTTC. It specifies CASSLASGGMNEQFF.

The chain is built from TRBV5-4 and TRBJ2-7, with 7 nucleotides matching TRBD2. This CDR3 spans 15 amino acids. Germline lookup yields CDR1 SGHNT and CDR2 YYREEE (reference sequence). V lost 5 bases to trimming and J lost 4 bases; unmatched junction nucleotides: 12. The CDR3 coding sequence is TGTGCCAGCAGGAAGGGAGGGAGCCTCCTTTACGAGCAGTACTTC. It yields the protein CASRKGGSLLYEQYF.

The gene calls are TRBV29-1 and TRBJ2-2, with D unclear. Trimming left V 4 bases short and J 1 base short, with 7 bases between. The CDR3 covers 13 residues. CDR1 is SQVTM and CDR2 is ANQGSEA in the germline V gene. The CDR3, as DNA: TGCAGCGTTGGAAGCCTGAACACCGGGGAGCTGTTTTTT. This gives the protein CSVGSLNTGELFF.

The V and J genes are TRBV7-2 and TRBJ1-1, with 7 bases lining up with TRBD1. The J segment lost 0 bases and the V segment lost 3 bases, leaving 4 bases of the junction unmatched. The germline CDR1 and CDR2 sequences are SGHTA and FQGNSA. The CDR3 totals 15 residues. The CDR3 protein is CASSLHTGVNTEAFF. For the CDR3, the DNA is TGTGCCAGCAGCTTGCATACAGGGGTGAACACTGAAGCTTTCTTT.